This TCR beta chain was retrieved from a study of beta chain features in type 1 diabetes. The study, taken as a whole, reports: VDJ junctions in type 1 diabetes patients carried more deletions and fewer insertions. There was a moderate but significant shortening of TCRB CDR3s in all four CD4+ subsets of Type 1 diabetes patients. Within the patient group, naive, central memory and Treg TCRB repertoires appeared more similar to each other than within healthy donors.

Comment on this clone: The antigen is undetermined.

The CDR3 contains 15 residues. The V end lost 1 base, the J end lost 7 bases, and 14 bases lay between the germline ends. The germline CDR1 and CDR2 sequences are MGHRA and YSYEKL. The study reverse transcribed the entire isolated RNA, so it sequenced expressed TCRB transcripts. Read counts averaged around 3.6 million for samples of naive, central memory and regulatory T cells. Some clones are missing from TCRdb's copy, which holds only in-frame ones; the method was immunoSEQ multiplex PCR. The table includes 200,000 to 250,000 clones, 11% detected once. V is TRBV4-1 and J is TRBJ2-1, with D unclear. The specimen was central memory CD4+ T cells from blood. The source is a man aged 18-30 years in good health. The CDR3 reads CASSQGWAQGNEQFF. The CDR3 bases are TGCGCCAGCAGCCAAGGTTGGGCACAAGGAAATGAGCAGTTCTTC.